These 29 T cell receptor beta chains originate from one sample sequenced in a study of T cells after yellow fever vaccination. TCRdb re-called the 5' RACE reads through MiXCR, storing one row per CDR3 protein. The sample lists about 110,000 distinct CDR3 sequences, 8.4% occurring once. The sequences come from CD8+ T cells sorted from PBMCs, collected 45 days after the yellow fever booster vaccination. Receptor source: a young man who received the YFV17D yellow fever vaccine.

This clonotype appeared many times. The chain is built from TRBV20-1 and TRBJ2-3; 9 bases fit TRBD1. Germline-derived CDR1 and CDR2 are DFQATT and SNEGSKA (reference sequence). The V segment lost 5 bases and the J segment 4 bases; nucleotides outside the gene matches: 13. The CDR3 length is 16 residues. The CDR3 spells CSAPPPTGQGPDTQYF. CDR3 coding DNA: TGCAGTGCTCCCCCCCCCACGGGACAGGGTCCAGATACGCAGTATTTT.

The chain carries TRBV3-1 and TRBJ2-3; D gene ambiguous. The V and J ends lost 0 bases and 2 bases respectively, with 18 bases between them. This CDR3 is built from 18 residues. Germline V gene data show CDR1 as LGHDT and CDR2 as YNNKEL (reference sequence). Written as DNA, the CDR3 is TGTGCCAGCAGCCAAGATAAATCTCCCTGGCAGATCACAGATACGCAGTATTTT. Translated: CASSQDKSPWQITDTQYF.

Ten or more counts support this clonotype. The chain links TRBV29-1 to TRBJ2-5, with a weak D call TRBD2 (6 bases). V lost 7 bases to trimming and J lost 5 bases, with 23 bases between them. The CDR3 length is 15 residues. The V gene's germline CDR1 is SQVTM and CDR2 ANQGSEA. CDR3 sequence reads: CSAQPGVGEVETQYF. In nucleotides, the CDR3 is TGCAGCGCCCAACCGGGGGTGGGGGAGGTGGAGACCCAGTACTTC.

This clonotype was picked up a small number of times. The chain links TRBV4-3 to TRBJ2-7; TRBD2 aligns across 10 bases. The length of the CDR3 is 16 residues. Germline loops: CDR1 LGHNA, CDR2 YSLEER. J gave up 3 bases and V 2 bases, and 7 bases lay outside the gene matches. Here the CDR3 reads CASSQQTSGIFYEQYF. Here the CDR3 DNA reads TGCGCCAGCAGCCAACAAACTAGCGGGATCTTCTACGAGCAGTACTTC.

This clonotype was seen ten or more times. J is TRBJ2-1 and V is TRBV29-1; 7 positions agree with TRBD2. The CDR3 has 16 residues. From germline, CDR1 is SQVTM and CDR2 ANQGSEA. With 1 base clipped from V and 4 bases from J, the junction kept 10 bases outside the gene matches. The CDR3 reads CSVEGAEAGVYNEQFF. The CDR3 DNA sequence: TGCAGCGTTGAAGGGGCCGAGGCGGGAGTGTACAATGAGCAGTTCTTC.

The table lists this clonotype with many counts. The chain employs TRBV30 and TRBJ1-2; D gene ambiguous. The CDR3 is 14 amino acids. V lost 2 bases and J lost 8, with 18 bases in between. CDR1 is GTSNPN, CDR2 SVGIG, per germline (reference sequence). The CDR3 region has the DNA TGTGCCTGGAGTCAAAGACGGGCCCGGGAGGGCTACACCTTC. This gives the protein CAWSQRRAREGYTF.

This clonotype appeared many times. The chain employs TRBV14 and TRBJ2-2; D not resolved. V was shortened by 0 bases and J by 4 bases, with 15 bases between the two germline ends. The length of the CDR3 is 17 residues. The germline V gene has CDR1 SGHDN and CDR2 FVKESK. The CDR3 loop reads CASSQDEVTPSTGELFF. CDR3 bases: TGTGCCAGCAGCCAAGATGAAGTGACCCCGAGCACCGGGGAGCTGTTTTTT. The full variable domain, completed using reference TRBV14 and TRBJ2-2, is EAGVTQFPSHSVIEKGQTVTLRCDPISGHDNLYWYRRVMGKEIKFLLHFVKESKQDESGMPNNRFLAERTGGTYSTLKVQPAELEDSGVYFCASSQDEVTPSTGELFFGEGSRLTVL.

The table lists this clonotype with many counts. The chain couples TRBV27 to TRBJ2-5; D might be TRBD2 (6 bases). Germline CDR1 MNHEY, CDR2 SMNVEV (reference sequence). With 5 bases removed from V and 5 bases from J, the gap between germline ends came to 18 bases. The CDR3 contains 15 residues. The CDR3 spells CASSAGWWEKETQYF. CDR3 nucleotides: TGTGCCAGCAGTGCGGGGTGGTGGGAAAAGGAGACCCAGTACTTC.

This clonotype has a count of ten or more. The V and J genes are TRBV12-3 or TRBV12-4 and TRBJ2-5; D might be TRBD2 (5 bases). The CDR3 extends over 14 amino acids. The germline V and J ends were trimmed by 6 bases and 3 bases, with 14 bases remaining between them. The CDR3 DNA reads TGTGCCAGCAGCCAACGGGGTAAAGAAGAGACCCAGTACTTC. Residues: CASSQRGKEETQYF.

In this sample, this clonotype turned up a few times. The chain is built from TRBV19 and TRBJ2-2; D unclear. This CDR3 contains 15 residues. Germline CDR1 and CDR2: LNHDA and SQIVND (reference sequence). V was pared by 7 bases and J by 4 bases, with 16 bases between. CDR3 DNA sequence: TGTGCCAGTACAGTGGTCCTTGGAAGCACCGGGGAGCTGTTTTTT. Protein: CASTVVLGSTGELFF.

This clonotype was counted between two and nine times. This chain links TRBV9 with TRBJ2-1; the match to TRBD1 covers 7 bases. Trimming cost V 4 bases and J 3 bases; bases outside gene matches: 7. From germline, CDR1 is SGDLS and CDR2 YYNGEE. The CDR3 extends over 15 amino acids. The CDR3 nucleotides are TGTGCCAGCAGCTCAGGGACAGCCTACTACAATGAGCAGTTCTTC. Translating gives CASSSGTAYYNEQFF. Variable domain in full (rest from reference TRBV9 and TRBJ2-1): DSGVTQTPKHLITATGQRVTLRCSPRSGDLSVYWYQQSLDQGLQFLIQYYNGEERAKGNILERFSAQQFPDLHSELNLSSLELGDSALYFCASSSGTAYYNEQFFGPGTRLTVL.

This clonotype was counted at least ten times. This chain connects TRBV5-6 to TRBJ1-1; possible D gene TRBD1, 5 bases. Germline V gene sequence: CDR1 SGHDT, CDR2 YYEEEE. The CDR3 is 12 amino acids. V shed 3 bases and J shed 5 bases, with 8 bases lying between them. For the CDR3, the DNA is TGTGCCAGCAGCTCGGGGGGAACTGAAGCTTTCTTT. Its translation: CASSSGGTEAFF.

This clonotype was recorded at least ten times. J is TRBJ1-2 and V is TRBV12-3 or TRBV12-4; D may be TRBD1 (6 bases). The ends were cut back, 3 bases at V and 3 bases at J, with 11 bases in the middle. This CDR3 comprises 14 residues. CDR3 region: CASSLAGADYGYTF. The CDR3 region has the DNA TGTGCCAGCAGTTTGGCAGGGGCAGACTATGGCTACACCTTC.

The chain combines TRBV5-4 with TRBJ2-3; D is possibly TRBD2 (6 bases). This CDR3 contains 14 residues. Germline lookup yields CDR1 SGHNT and CDR2 YYREEE (reference sequence). Trimming took off 4 bases at V and 0 bases at J, with 9 bases between the two ends. Written as DNA, the CDR3 is TGTGCCAGCAGCGGGGCGGGGAGCACAGATACGCAGTATTTT. This codes for CASSGAGSTDTQYF.

This clonotype was recorded at least ten times. The chain carries TRBV5-1 and TRBJ2-1; 8 bases map to TRBD2. J lost 0 bases, V lost 1 base, and 6 bases had no gene match. The germline V gene encodes CDR1 SGHRS and CDR2 YFSETQ. The length of the CDR3 is 17 residues. This chain's CDR3 is CASSLLPSGSSYNEQFF. In nucleotides, the CDR3 is TGCGCCAGCAGCTTGCTTCCCAGCGGGAGCTCCTACAATGAGCAGTTCTTC.

This clonotype was picked up many times. CDR3 coding DNA: TGTGCCAGCAGCTCCACTCTAAGGTTCCAAGAGACCCAGTACTTC. It is translated as CASSSTLRFQETQYF. The chain uses TRBV7-8 and TRBJ2-5; D is undetermined. The V end lost 4 bases, the J end lost 1 base, and 13 bases lay between the germline ends. Germline CDR1 SGHVS, CDR2 FQNEAQ. The CDR3 is 15 residues long.

This chain links TRBV5-4 with TRBJ2-1; maybe TRBD2 (7 bases). The germline V gene encodes CDR1 SGHNT and CDR2 YYREEE (reference sequence). The germline V and J ends were trimmed by 4 bases and 0 bases, with 11 bases remaining between them. This CDR3 region has 15 residues. CDR3 sequence: CASSGGGSSYNEQFF. The CDR3 DNA reads TGTGCCAGCAGCGGGGGCGGGAGCTCCTACAATGAGCAGTTCTTC.

Concerning this clonotype itself: This may come from a read error, since a much larger clone is one base off. CDR3: CSAIVGGANTGELFF. CDR3 nucleotide sequence: TGCAGTGCCATAGTCGGGGGGGCGAACACCGGGGAGCTGTTTTTT. This chain connects TRBV20-1 to TRBJ2-2, with 8 bases lining up with TRBD2. CDR3 size: 15 residues. CDR1 and CDR2 from the germline V gene are DFQATT and SNEGSKA (reference sequence). The J segment lost 0 bases and the V segment lost 6 bases, leaving 6 bases of the junction unmatched.

This clonotype was found many times. The rearrangement uses TRBV5-1 and TRBJ2-7, with 7 bases lining up with TRBD2. V shed 2 bases and J 3 bases; nucleotides not matched to a gene: 8. This CDR3 has 15 amino acids. Germline CDR1 and CDR2: SGHRS and YFSETQ. CDR3 region: CASSLGGLADYEQYF. As DNA, the CDR3 is TGCGCCAGCAGCTTAGGAGGTCTAGCGGACTACGAGCAGTACTTC.

This clonotype was seen many times. The V and J genes are TRBV6-1 and TRBJ2-3; tentatively, D is TRBD2 (6 bases). Per germline, CDR1 MNHNS and CDR2 SASEGT. Deletions cut 4 bases from V and 3 bases from J, with 8 bases between. CDR3 size: 13 residues. The CDR3 protein is CASSGGVTDTQYF. The CDR3 DNA is TGTGCCAGCAGTGGGGGGGTGACAGATACGCAGTATTTT.

This clonotype occurred many times. The V gene is TRBV20-1, the J gene TRBJ1-3; the D gene is possibly TRBD1 (5 bases). Germline loops: CDR1 DFQATT, CDR2 SNEGSKA (reference sequence). CDR3 length: 13 residues. Trimming pared 5 bases from V and 4 bases from J, leaving 12 bases between. This chain's CDR3 is CSAVGLNGNTIYF. CDR3 DNA sequence: TGCAGTGCTGTGGGGCTTAACGGAAACACCATATATTTT.

This clonotype showed up many times. V and J are TRBV7-9 and TRBJ2-1; 7 bases align to TRBD2. The germline CDR1 and CDR2 sequences are SEHNR and FQNEAQ (reference sequence). V was clipped by 6 bases and J by 8 bases; unmatched bases: 4. The CDR3 has 12 residues. The CDR3 sequence is CASSSSGDEQFF. The CDR3 DNA is TGTGCCAGCAGTTCTAGCGGCGATGAGCAGTTCTTC.

This clonotype came up many times. The chain employs TRBV20-1 and TRBJ1-1, with D uncertain. Germline lookup yields CDR1 DFQATT and CDR2 SNEGSKA (reference sequence). The CDR3 consists of 13 residues. V lost 5 bases and J 3 bases, leaving 13 bases between the germline ends. CDR3 nucleotides: TGCAGTGCTCCCGGTACAAGTGACACTGAAGCTTTCTTT. Its protein product is CSAPGTSDTEAFF.

A few counts support this clonotype. The chain is built from TRBV27 and TRBJ1-2, with TRBD1 identical over 11 bases. The CDR3 totals 13 residues. Trimming at V came to 7 bases and at J to 3 bases, leaving 1 base not matched to a gene. In germline, CDR1 is MNHEY, CDR2 SMNVEV (reference sequence). CDR3 in DNA: TGTGCCAGCACGGGACAGGGGGACTATGGCTACACCTTC. Encoded protein: CASTGQGDYGYTF.

This clonotype occurred many times. This chain links TRBV4-3 with TRBJ2-5; D ambiguous. There are 14 residues in the CDR3. Trimming took off 1 base at V and 5 bases at J, with 11 bases between the two ends. Looked up from germline, CDR1 is LGHNA and CDR2 is YSLEER. CDR3 coding DNA: TGCGCCAGCAGCCAAGCGCCTGGGTCGGAGACCCAGTACTTC. Translating it yields CASSQAPGSETQYF.

This clonotype was picked up a small number of times. This chain links TRBV19 with TRBJ2-2, with 10 bases matching TRBD2. Trimming took 9 bases from V and 6 from J; bases not matched to a gene: 10. In germline, CDR1 is LNHDA, CDR2 SQIVND (reference sequence). This CDR3 is 15 amino acids long. This CDR3 reads CASRPGLAYPGELFF. In DNA, the CDR3 is TGTGCCAGCCGACCGGGACTAGCGTACCCCGGGGAGCTGTTTTTT.

The gene calls are TRBV7-8 and TRBJ2-5; either TRBD1 or TRBD2 may fit D (5 bases each). The CDR3 covers 16 residues. Germline V CDR1 and CDR2: SGHVS, FQNEAQ. V was trimmed by 5 bases and J by 2 bases, leaving 18 bases between them. The CDR3 spells CASSPPIGTPQETQYF. CDR3 nucleotide sequence: TGTGCCAGCAGCCCCCCAATTGGGACCCCTCAAGAGACCCAGTACTTC. Combining the CDR3 with reference TRBV7-8 and TRBJ2-5 gives the whole variable domain GAGVSQSPRYKVAKRGQDVALRCDPISGHVSLFWYQQALGQGPEFLTYFQNEAQLDKSGLPSDRFFAERPEGSVSTLKIQRTQQEDSAVYLCASSPPIGTPQETQYFGPGTRLLVL.

This clonotype was recorded at least ten times. This rearrangement joins TRBV20-1 to TRBJ2-3; TRBD1 might be the D (5 bases). Trimming cost V 6 bases and J 0 bases, with 13 bases left between them. Germline V lookup: CDR1 DFQATT, CDR2 SNEGSKA (reference sequence). This CDR3 is built from 14 residues. The CDR3 DNA follows: TGCAGTGCCCCGGACACGACTAGCACAGATACGCAGTATTTT. Amino acids: CSAPDTTSTDTQYF.

This clonotype was seen repeatedly, ten times or more. V and J are TRBV11-2 and TRBJ2-7; D is unresolved. Germline CDR1 reads SGHAT; CDR2 reads FQNNGV. The CDR3 covers 15 residues. V was shortened by 1 base and J by 2 bases, with 12 bases between the two germline ends. CDR3 amino acids: CASSLVLGRAYEQYF. In nucleotides, the CDR3 is TGTGCCAGCAGCTTAGTTTTGGGCCGTGCCTACGAGCAGTACTTC. Full variable domain (outside the CDR3, taken from reference TRBV11-2 and TRBJ2-7): EAGVAQSPRYKIIEKRQSVAFWCNPISGHATLYWYQQILGQGPKLLIQFQNNGVVDDSQLPKDRFSAERLKGVDSTLKIQPAKLEDSAVYLCASSLVLGRAYEQYFGPGTRLTVT.